This is a list of T cell receptor beta chains from one sample in a study of cytomegalovirus exposure and HLA in healthy donors. Data came from immunoSEQ multiplex PCR; TCRdb stores just in-frame clones and leaves some out. Among 150,000 to 200,000 clones listed, just under 80% were seen once. Sequenced sample: PBMCs. The origin of the receptors is a man between 18 and 29 years old in good health and CMV-seropositive. Each CDR3 is given without its conserved first and last residue. The order of the fields is V gene, J gene, CDR3 protein.

V: TRBV11-2
J: TRBJ2-1
CDR3: ASCAESYNEQF

V: TRBV19
J: TRBJ1-1
CDR3: ASGLPLEAF

V: TRBV9
J: TRBJ2-7
CDR3: ASSPRDKSYEQY

V: TRBV11-2
J: TRBJ1-2
CDR3: ASSYEQGGNGYT

V: TRBV5-1
J: TRBJ2-1
CDR3: ASSPGQGNEQF

V: TRBV5-6
J: TRBJ2-7
CDR3: ASSSTDSPDLYEQY

V: TRBV28
J: TRBJ1-2
CDR3: ASSLSPRDGYT

V: TRBV27
J: TRBJ2-5
CDR3: ASSWSGGNQETQY

V: TRBV7-9
J: TRBJ1-3
CDR3: ASSKTGTGLSGNTIY

V: TRBV27
J: TRBJ1-1
CDR3: ASSLAQVNTEAF

V: TRBV4-1
J: TRBJ1-5
CDR3: ASSQAGGQPQH

V: TRBV11-2
J: TRBJ1-2
CDR3: ASSLNAQGRGGYT

V: TRBV5-1
J: TRBJ2-2
CDR3: ASIDQGLNGELF

V: TRBV19
J: TRBJ2-3
CDR3: ASSVGPNTDTQY

V: TRBV5-1
J: TRBJ2-6
CDR3: ASRPTGGSGANVLT

V: TRBV29-1
J: TRBJ2-2
CDR3: SAGGAGIVGELF

V: TRBV7-9
J: TRBJ2-7
CDR3: ASSSTSGRALDYEQY

V: TRBV19
J: TRBJ2-3
CDR3: ASSIRGGAGTDTQY

V: TRBV19
J: TRBJ1-5
CDR3: ASSIARGGGRQPQH

V: TRBV4-2
J: TRBJ2-3
CDR3: ASSQDLGGVDTQY

V: TRBV5-4
J: TRBJ2-1
CDR3: ASSTLAGGGNEQF

V: TRBV4-1
J: TRBJ2-7
CDR3: ASSQVSLVGGSYEQY

V: TRBV28
J: TRBJ2-1
CDR3: ASSETGGSEQF

V: TRBV6-1
J: TRBJ1-5
CDR3: ASSDGQYSNQPQH

V: TRBV4-1
J: TRBJ2-7
CDR3: ASSQGQGLYEQY

V: TRBV6-5
J: TRBJ2-7
CDR3: ASTRLAGDYEQY

V: TRBV9
J: TRBJ1-1
CDR3: ASSVETGWNTEAF

V: TRBV7-2
J: TRBJ2-3
CDR3: ASSWTSASTDTQY

V: TRBV6-5
J: TRBJ1-2
CDR3: ASSFRTGARGYT

V: TRBV10-3
J: TRBJ2-7
CDR3: ATLETGVSGEQY

V: TRBV7-8
J: TRBJ1-1
CDR3: ASSLDSGQMNTEAF

V: TRBV28
J: TRBJ2-2
CDR3: ASSFRRSNTGELF

V: TRBV5-6
J: TRBJ2-1
CDR3: ASSFGSGGNEQF

V: TRBV10-3
J: TRBJ2-2
CDR3: AISGPGGSSTGELF

V: TRBV19
J: TRBJ2-1
CDR3: ASSGLAAFRSSYNEQF

V: TRBV7-6
J: TRBJ1-1
CDR3: ASSPLGGATEAF

V: TRBV6-1
J: TRBJ2-7
CDR3: ASSSWGVSYEQY

V: TRBV6-1
J: TRBJ2-7
CDR3: ASLDRGRYEQY

V: TRBV7-9
J: TRBJ1-2
CDR3: ASSLQGAGGYT

V: TRBV4-3
J: TRBJ2-5
CDR3: ASSQDGASGETQY

V: TRBV27
J: TRBJ1-1
CDR3: ASSLSGSTEAF

V: TRBV5-1
J: TRBJ1-2
CDR3: ASSPFYRDRENYGYT

V: TRBV30
J: TRBJ2-7
CDR3: AWSVQAYEQY

V: TRBV5-1
J: TRBJ1-1
CDR3: ASSLGAGDEAF

V: TRBV27
J: TRBJ2-3
CDR3: ASRERDSLVDTQY

V: TRBV9
J: TRBJ2-1
CDR3: ASSVYGTEMDEQF

V: TRBV7-9
J: TRBJ1-5
CDR3: ASSLAPAGVLDQPQH

V: TRBV7-3
J: TRBJ2-2
CDR3: ASSPRTRSRNTGELF

V: TRBV5-1
J: TRBJ2-1
CDR3: ASTSGGGALNEQF

V: TRBV27
J: TRBJ2-7
CDR3: ASSPYRGQSSYEQY

V: TRBV27
J: TRBJ1-2
CDR3: ASSLTLGSGHYGYT

V: TRBV27
J: TRBJ1-2
CDR3: ASSLYRGEDGYT